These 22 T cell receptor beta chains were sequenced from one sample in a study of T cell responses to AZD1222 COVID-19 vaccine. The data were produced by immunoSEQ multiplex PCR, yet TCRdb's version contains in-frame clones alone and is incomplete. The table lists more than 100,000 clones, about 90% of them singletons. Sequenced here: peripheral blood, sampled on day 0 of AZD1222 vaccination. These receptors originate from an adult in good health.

Here the CDR3 reads CASSLMGVREKLFF. CDR3 coding DNA: TGTGCCAGCAGCTTAATGGGAGTAAGGGAAAAACTGTTTTTT. The chain is built from TRBV7-2 and TRBJ1-4; D unclear. Germline lookup yields CDR1 SGHTA and CDR2 FQGNSA. The V end lost 2 bases, the J end lost 8 bases, and 12 bases lay between the germline ends. The CDR3 sequence is 14 residues long. Complete variable domain (other parts from reference TRBV7-2 and TRBJ1-4): GAGVSQSPSNKVTEKGKDVELRCDPISGHTALYWYRQSLGQGLEFLIYFQGNSAPDKSGLPSDRFSAERTGGSVSTLTIQRTQQEDSAVYLCASSLMGVREKLFFGSGTQLSVL.

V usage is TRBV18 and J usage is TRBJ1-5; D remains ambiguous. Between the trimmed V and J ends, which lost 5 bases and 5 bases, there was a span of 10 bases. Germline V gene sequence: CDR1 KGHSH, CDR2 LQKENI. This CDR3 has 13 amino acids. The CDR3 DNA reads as TGTGCCAGCTCAGCGACGCTAGATCAGCCCCAGCATTTT. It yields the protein CASSATLDQPQHF.

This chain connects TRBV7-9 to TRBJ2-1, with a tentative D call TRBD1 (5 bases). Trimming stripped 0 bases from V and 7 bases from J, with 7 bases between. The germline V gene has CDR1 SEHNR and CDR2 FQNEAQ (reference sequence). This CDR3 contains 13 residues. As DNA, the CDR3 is TGTGCCAGCAGCTTAGCAGGGGATAATGAGCAGTTCTTC. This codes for CASSLAGDNEQFF.

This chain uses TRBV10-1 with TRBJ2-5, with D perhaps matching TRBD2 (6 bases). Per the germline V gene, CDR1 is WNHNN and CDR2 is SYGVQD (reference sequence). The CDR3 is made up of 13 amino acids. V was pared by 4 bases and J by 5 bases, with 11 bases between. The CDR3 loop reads CASSGTREETQYF. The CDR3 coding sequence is TGCGCCAGCAGTGGGACCCGGGAGGAGACCCAGTACTTC.

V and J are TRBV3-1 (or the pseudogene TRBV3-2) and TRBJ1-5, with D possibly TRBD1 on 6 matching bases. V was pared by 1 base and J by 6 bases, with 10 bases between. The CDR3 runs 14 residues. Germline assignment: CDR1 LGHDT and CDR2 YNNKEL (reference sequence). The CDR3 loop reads CASSQGGQGQPQHF. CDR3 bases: TGTGCCAGCAGCCAAGGGGGGCAGGGTCAGCCCCAGCATTTT.

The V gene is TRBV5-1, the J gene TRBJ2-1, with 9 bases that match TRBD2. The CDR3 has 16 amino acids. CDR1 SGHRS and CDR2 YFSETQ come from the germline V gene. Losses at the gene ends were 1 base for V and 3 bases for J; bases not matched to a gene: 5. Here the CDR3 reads CASSLSTSGGYNEQFF. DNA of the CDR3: TGCGCCAGCAGCTTGTCGACTAGCGGCGGCTACAATGAGCAGTTCTTC.

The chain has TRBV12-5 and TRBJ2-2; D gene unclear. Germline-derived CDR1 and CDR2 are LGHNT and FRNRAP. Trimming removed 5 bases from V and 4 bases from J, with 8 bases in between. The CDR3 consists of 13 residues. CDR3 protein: CASGEGLTGELFF. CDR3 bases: TGTGCTAGTGGTGAAGGGCTCACCGGGGAGCTGTTTTTT.

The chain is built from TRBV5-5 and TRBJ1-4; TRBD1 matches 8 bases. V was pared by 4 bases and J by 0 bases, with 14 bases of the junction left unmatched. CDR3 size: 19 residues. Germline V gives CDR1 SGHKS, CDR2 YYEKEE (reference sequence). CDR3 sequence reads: CASSTRTGIISATNEKLFF. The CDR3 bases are TGTGCCAGCAGCACCCGGACAGGGATAATAAGTGCAACTAATGAAAAACTGTTTTTT. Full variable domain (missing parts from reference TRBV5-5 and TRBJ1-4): DAGVTQSPTHLIKTRGQQVTLRCSPISGHKSVSWYQQVLGQGPQFIFQYYEKEERGRGNFPDRFSARQFPNYSSELNVNALLLGDSALYLCASSTRTGIISATNEKLFFGSGTQLSVL.

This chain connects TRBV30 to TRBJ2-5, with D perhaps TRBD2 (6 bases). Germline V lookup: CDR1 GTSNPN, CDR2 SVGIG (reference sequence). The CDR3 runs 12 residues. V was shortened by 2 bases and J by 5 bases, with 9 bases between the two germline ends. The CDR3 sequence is CAWSPEGETQYF. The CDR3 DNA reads TGTGCCTGGAGTCCGGAGGGGGAGACCCAGTACTTC.

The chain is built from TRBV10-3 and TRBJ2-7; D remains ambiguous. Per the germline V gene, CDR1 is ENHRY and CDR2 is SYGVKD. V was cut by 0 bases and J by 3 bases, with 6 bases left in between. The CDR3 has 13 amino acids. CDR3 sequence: CAISESDIYEQYV. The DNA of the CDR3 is TGTGCCATCAGTGAGTCTGATATCTACGAGCAGTACGTC.

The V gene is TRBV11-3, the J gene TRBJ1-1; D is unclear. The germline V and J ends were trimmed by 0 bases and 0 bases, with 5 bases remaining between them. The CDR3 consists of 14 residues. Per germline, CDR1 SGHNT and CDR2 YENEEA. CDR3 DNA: TGTGCCAGCAGCTTAGATCGGGTGAACACTGAAGCTTTCTTT. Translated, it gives CASSLDRVNTEAFF.

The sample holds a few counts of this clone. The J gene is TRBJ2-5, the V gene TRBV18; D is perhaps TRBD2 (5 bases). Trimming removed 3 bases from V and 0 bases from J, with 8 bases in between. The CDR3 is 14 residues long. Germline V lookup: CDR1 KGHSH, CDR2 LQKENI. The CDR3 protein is CASSPRLNQETQYF. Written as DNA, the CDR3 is TGTGCCAGCTCACCTAGACTAAACCAAGAGACCCAGTACTTC.

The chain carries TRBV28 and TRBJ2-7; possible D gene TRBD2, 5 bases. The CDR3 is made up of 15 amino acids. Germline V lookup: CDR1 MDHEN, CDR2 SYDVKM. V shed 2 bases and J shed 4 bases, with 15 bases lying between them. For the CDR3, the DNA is TGTGCCAGCAGTTTAGGGGTTCGTCGCGGGTACGAGCAGTACGTC. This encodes CASSLGVRRGYEQYV.

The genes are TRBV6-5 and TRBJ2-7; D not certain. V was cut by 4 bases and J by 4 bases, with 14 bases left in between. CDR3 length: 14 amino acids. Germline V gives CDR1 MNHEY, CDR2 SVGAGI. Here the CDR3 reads CASSSNPSLYEQYV. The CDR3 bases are TGTGCCAGCAGTTCCAACCCATCCCTTTACGAGCAGTACGTC.

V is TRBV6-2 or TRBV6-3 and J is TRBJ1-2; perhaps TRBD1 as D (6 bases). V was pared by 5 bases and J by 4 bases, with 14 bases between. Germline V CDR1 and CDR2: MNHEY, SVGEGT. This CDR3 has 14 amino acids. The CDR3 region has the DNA TGTGCCAGCAGTGCCAGGGGAGGCATCTATGGCTACACCTTC. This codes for CASSARGGIYGYTF.

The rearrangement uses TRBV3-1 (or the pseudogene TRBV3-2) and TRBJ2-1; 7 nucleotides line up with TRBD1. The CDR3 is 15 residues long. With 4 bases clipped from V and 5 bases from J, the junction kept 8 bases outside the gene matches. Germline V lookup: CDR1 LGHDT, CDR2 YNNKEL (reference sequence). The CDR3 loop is CASSPDRVGDNEQFF. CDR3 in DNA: TGTGCCAGCAGCCCAGACAGGGTTGGGGACAATGAGCAGTTCTTC.

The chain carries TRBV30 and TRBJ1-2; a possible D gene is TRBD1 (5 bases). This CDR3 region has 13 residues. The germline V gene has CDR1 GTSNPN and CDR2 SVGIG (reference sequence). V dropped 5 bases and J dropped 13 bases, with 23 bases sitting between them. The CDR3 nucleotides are TGTGCCTGGGACCAGGGAGAACGGCAAAGGCTCACCTTC. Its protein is CAWDQGERQRLTF.

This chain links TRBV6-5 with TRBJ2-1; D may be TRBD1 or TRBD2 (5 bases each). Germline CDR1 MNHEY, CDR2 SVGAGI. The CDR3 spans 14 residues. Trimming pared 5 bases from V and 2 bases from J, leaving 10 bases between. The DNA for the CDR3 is TGTGCCAGCAGTCGGGACCCGACCTACAATGAGCAGTTCTTC. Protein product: CASSRDPTYNEQFF.

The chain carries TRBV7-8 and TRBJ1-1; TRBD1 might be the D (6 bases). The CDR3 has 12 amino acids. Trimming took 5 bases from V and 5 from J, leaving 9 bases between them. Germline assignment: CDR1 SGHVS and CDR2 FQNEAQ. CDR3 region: CASSKGGTEAFF. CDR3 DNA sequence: TGTGCCAGCAGCAAAGGGGGGACTGAAGCTTTCTTT.

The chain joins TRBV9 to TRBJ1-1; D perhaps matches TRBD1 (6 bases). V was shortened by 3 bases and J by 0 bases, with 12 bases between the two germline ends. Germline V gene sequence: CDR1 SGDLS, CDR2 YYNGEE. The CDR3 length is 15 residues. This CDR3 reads CASSASQGVNTEAFF. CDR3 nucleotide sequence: TGTGCCAGCAGCGCCTCACAGGGAGTGAACACTGAAGCTTTCTTT.

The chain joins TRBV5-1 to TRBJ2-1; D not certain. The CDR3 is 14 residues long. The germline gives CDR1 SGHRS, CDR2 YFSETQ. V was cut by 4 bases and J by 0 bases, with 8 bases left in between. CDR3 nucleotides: TGCGCCAGCAGCCCGATAAGCTCCTACAATGAGCAGTTCTTC. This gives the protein CASSPISSYNEQFF.

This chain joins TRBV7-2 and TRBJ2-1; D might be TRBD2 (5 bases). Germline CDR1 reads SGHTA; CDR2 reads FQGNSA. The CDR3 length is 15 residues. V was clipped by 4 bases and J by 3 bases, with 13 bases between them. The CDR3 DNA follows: TGTGCCAGCAGCTCCGAGGGATCTGGCTACAATGAGCAGTTCTTC. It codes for CASSSEGSGYNEQFF.